This T cell receptor (beta chain) was retrieved from a study of cytotoxic CD8 clonotypes in ibrutinib-treated CLL. About this clone: Its specificity is not known.

Target depth was 1 in 200,000 to 1 in 1 million T cells, about 10x per clonotype. Libraries were prepared by immunoSEQ multiplex PCR; TCRdb keeps only in-frame clonotypes and omits some of them. This sample has roughly 54,000 clones, with 57% found just once. Study results and caveats: Sustained-remission and progressing patients had unequal sampling times.

This CDR3 has 14 amino acids. V dropped 0 bases and J dropped 9 bases, with 13 bases sitting between them. Germline CDR1 SGHRS, CDR2 YFSETQ. This TCR derives from a human donor with chronic lymphocytic leukemia. This sample comprised PBMCs, obtained after 24 months of ibrutinib treatment. The rearrangement uses TRBV5-1 and TRBJ2-1; D not certain. This CDR3 reads CASSLDAGPGEQFF. The CDR3 DNA follows: TGCGCCAGCAGCTTGGATGCTGGCCCCGGTGAGCAGTTCTTC.